This passage covers 32 T cell receptor beta chains from one sample sequenced in a study of blood T cells in healthy people across ages. The second PCR ran roughly 7 to 12 cycles with a sample-barcoded 5' primer and J-beta primers. One entry per CDR3 protein results from TCRdb running MiXCR on the 5' RACE reads. The sample yields approximately 810,000 distinct CDR3 sequences, 36% seen once. Sequencing was carried out using blood. All receptors derive from a man younger than 35 in good health.

Ten or more counts support this clonotype. V and J are TRBV4-3 and TRBJ2-7; no clear D gene. The CDR3 extends over 15 amino acids. The V and J ends lost 1 base and 2 bases respectively, with 12 bases between them. The germline CDR1 and CDR2 sequences are LGHNA and YSLEER. The CDR3 DNA sequence: TGCGCCAGCAGCCAAGGAATAACAGCCGCCTACGAGCAGTACTTC. This encodes CASSQGITAAYEQYF.

This rearrangement joins TRBV10-3 to TRBJ1-1; 7 positions agree with TRBD1. The V and J ends lost 6 bases and 5 bases, in that order; junction bases with no gene match: 6. The CDR3 length is 13 residues. CDR1 is ENHRY, CDR2 SYGVKD, per germline. In DNA, the CDR3 is TGTGCCATCAGGATAACAGGGGAGACTGAAGCTTTCTTT. It encodes CAIRITGETEAFF.

The chain is built from TRBV12-3 or TRBV12-4 and TRBJ2-7; no reliable D call. The CDR3 totals 18 residues. Trimming shortened V by 1 base and J by 0 bases, and 19 bases separated the two germline ends. DNA of the CDR3: TGTGCCAGCAGTTTAGAGGGTTCCCATCTACCTATCTCCTACGAGCAGTACTTC. Translated: CASSLEGSHLPISYEQYF.

The chain joins TRBV12-3 or TRBV12-4 to TRBJ1-5; D not resolved. Trimming stripped 3 bases from V and 5 bases from J, with 11 bases between. CDR3 size: 14 residues. The CDR3 spells CASSFMFRDQPQHF. CDR3 bases: TGTGCCAGCAGTTTTATGTTTCGGGATCAGCCCCAGCATTTT.

The rearrangement links TRBV7-2 to TRBJ2-1; TRBD1 matches at 11 bases. The better agreement between TRBJ2-7 and the DNA end casts doubt on the J call. The CDR3 contains 17 residues. The germline CDR1 and CDR2 sequences are SGHTA and FQGNSA. For the CDR3, the DNA is TGTGCCAGCAGCTCTGGGATAAAGGGACAGGGGGTCAATGAGCAGTACTTC. Its translation is CASSSGIKGQGVNEQYF.

Turning to this clonotype: A much larger clone is a single base away; this may be a read error. The chain is built from TRBV12-3 or TRBV12-4 and TRBJ2-7; 9 nucleotides agree with TRBD1. The V segment lost 2 bases and the J segment 9 bases; nucleotides outside the gene matches: 2. The CDR3 is 12 amino acids. Here the CDR3 DNA reads TGTGCCAGCAGTTTATCGACAGGGGGGCAGTACTTC. It translates to CASSLSTGGQYF.

The rearrangement links TRBV11-2 to TRBJ2-2, with 10 positions matching TRBD2. CDR3 length: 21 amino acids. Trimming removed 4 bases from V and 2 bases from J; junction bases left unmatched: 19. Germline V CDR1 and CDR2: SGHAT, FQNNGV. The CDR3 nucleotides are TGTGCCAGCAGCTCCCTAGTCCCCGTAGCGGGGGGCCGCCCTAACACCGGGGAGCTGTTTTTT. Its translation is CASSSLVPVAGGRPNTGELFF.

This clonotype was detected only a few times. The CDR3 loop is CAWSRESNEKLFF. CDR3 sequence (DNA): TGTGCCTGGTCCCGAGAAAGTAATGAAAAACTGTTTTTT. V is TRBV30 and J is TRBJ1-4; D remains unclear. Deletions cut 5 bases from V and 4 bases from J, with 11 bases between. The CDR3 has 13 residues. Germline V gene lookup returns CDR1 GTSNPN and CDR2 SVGIG (reference sequence).

V usage is TRBV20-1 and J usage is TRBJ1-2, with TRBD1 identical over 7 bases. The ends lost 4 bases at V and 4 bases at J; junction bases unmatched: 3. This CDR3 contains 12 residues. CDR1 is DFQATT, CDR2 SNEGSKA, per germline (reference sequence). The CDR3 sequence is CSAKTGSYGYTF. The CDR3 DNA sequence: TGCAGTGCTAAGACAGGGTCCTATGGCTACACCTTC.

Ten or more counts support this clonotype. The chain uses TRBV12-3 or TRBV12-4 and TRBJ1-2, with D perhaps TRBD1 (5 bases). V was cut by 4 bases and J by 1 base, with 10 bases left in between. The CDR3 consists of 14 residues. The DNA of the CDR3 is TGTGCCAGCAGTTCGGGGACTATTAACTATGGCTACACCTTC. Translated: CASSSGTINYGYTF.

Concerning this clonotype itself: At one end, the junction sequence differs from germline, possibly due to a read error. The chain recombines TRBV11-2 with TRBJ2-7; no firm D call. Germline V lookup: CDR1 SGHAT, CDR2 FQNNGV. The length of the CDR3 is 15 residues. This CDR3 is CAGSRGRAGSYEQYF. CDR3 bases: TGTGCCGGCAGCCGAGGCCGGGCAGGTTCCTACGAGCAGTACTTC. Together with reference TRBV11-2 and TRBJ2-7, the CDR3 gives the full variable domain: EAGVAQSPRYKIIEKRQSVAFWCNPISGHATLYWYQQILGQGPKLLIQFQNNGVVDDSQLPKDRFSAERLKGVDSTLKIQPAKLEDSAVYLCAGSRGRAGSYEQYFGPGTRLTVT.

The chain carries TRBV10-3 and TRBJ1-1; D not resolved. In germline, CDR1 is ENHRY, CDR2 SYGVKD. V was clipped by 10 bases and J by 7 bases, with 16 bases between them. The CDR3 loop spans 12 amino acids. DNA of the CDR3: TGTGCCACCGCCGAGGGTCAAGGTGAAGCTTTCTTT. Protein sequence: CATAEGQGEAFF.

This clonotype was counted ten times or more. The chain is built from TRBV12-3 or TRBV12-4 and TRBJ2-5; TRBD1 agrees at 7 bases. V lost 6 bases and J lost 2; bases outside the gene matches: 6. This CDR3 is 14 amino acids long. Written as DNA, the CDR3 is TGTGCCAGCAGCCGGGACAGCCCACAAGAGACCCAGTACTTC. Amino acids: CASSRDSPQETQYF.

This sequence joins TRBV12-3 or TRBV12-4 and TRBJ2-3; possibly TRBD1 for D (5 bases). The V end lost 6 bases, the J end lost 10 bases, and 11 bases lay between the germline ends. The CDR3 covers 11 residues. The DNA of the CDR3 is TGTGCCAGCAGCCAAGGGGTCGCGCAGTATTTT. This gives the protein CASSQGVAQYF.

The gene calls are TRBV25-1 and TRBJ2-5, with D perhaps matching TRBD1 (6 bases). Trimming left V 0 bases short and J 2 bases short, with 7 bases between. Germline loops: CDR1 MGHDK, CDR2 SYGVNS. This CDR3 spans 14 amino acids. In DNA form, the CDR3 reads TGTGCCAGCAGTGAATACGGGACACAAGAGACCCAGTACTTC. Protein sequence: CASSEYGTQETQYF.

On this clonotype: This sequence may be a read error, since a much larger clone differs from it by one base. The CDR3 region is CASGESGFGNQPQHF. In nucleotides, the CDR3 is TGTGCCAGCGGAGAGAGTGGGTTTGGCAATCAGCCCCAGCATTTT. The V gene is TRBV12-3 or TRBV12-4, the J gene TRBJ1-5; no reliable D call. The V and J ends lost 8 bases and 2 bases respectively, with 16 bases between them. This CDR3 region has 15 residues.

Worth noting for this clonotype: One base away lies a much larger clone, so this may be a sequencing read error. J is TRBJ2-1 and V is TRBV29-1, with no clear D. The CDR3 is made up of 12 amino acids. Germline CDR1 and CDR2: SQVTM and ANQGSEA. The DNA of the CDR3 is TGCGGCGTGCTCTCCCTCGGGAATGAGCAGTTCTTC. Translation gives CGVLSLGNEQFF.

This clonotype was counted between two and nine times. The genes are TRBV5-1 and TRBJ1-1; D is unclear. The CDR3 covers 13 residues. V shed 4 bases and J shed 7 bases, with 14 bases lying between them. Germline CDR1 SGHRS, CDR2 YFSETQ. In nucleotides, the CDR3 is TGCGCCAGCAGCCCGAATGGCCCGAATGAAGCTTTCTTT. Translated, it gives CASSPNGPNEAFF.

The chain combines TRBV2 with TRBJ2-2; no definite D call. Germline loops: CDR1 SNHLY, CDR2 FYNNEI. CDR3 size: 11 residues. Trimming took off 4 bases at V and 7 bases at J, with 4 bases between the two ends. CDR3 bases: TGTGCCAGCAGTGCCTTCGGGGAGCTGTTTTTT. Its protein product is CASSAFGELFF.

This clonotype was seen many times. The chain has TRBV30 and TRBJ2-7; tentative D call: TRBD1 (6 bases). Trimming pared 2 bases from V and 5 bases from J, leaving 16 bases between. The CDR3 runs 14 residues. CDR1 and CDR2 from the germline V gene are GTSNPN and SVGIG (reference sequence). In DNA, the CDR3 is TGTGCCTGGAGTAGGGACACCCCATTACACGAGCAGTACTTC. Amino acids: CAWSRDTPLHEQYF. The variable domain in full, completed from reference TRBV30 and TRBJ2-7, reads SQTIHQWPATLVQPVGSPLSLECTVEGTSNPNLYWYRQAAGRGLQLLFYSVGIGQISSEVPQNLSASRPQDRQFILSSKKLLLSDSGFYLCAWSRDTPLHEQYFGPGTRLTVT.

The V gene is TRBV30, the J gene TRBJ1-5; 7 bases agree with TRBD1. Looked up from germline, CDR1 is GTSNPN and CDR2 is SVGIG (reference sequence). V was pared by 3 bases and J by 5 bases, with 7 bases of the junction left unmatched. The CDR3 runs 14 residues. CDR3 DNA: TGTGCCTGGAGCAAAGACAGGGAGGATCAGCCCCAGCATTTT. Protein: CAWSKDREDQPQHF.

The chain uses TRBV13 and TRBJ1-1; weak D call: TRBD1 (6 bases). Per germline, CDR1 PRHDT and CDR2 FYEKMQ (reference sequence). The germline V and J ends were trimmed by 0 bases and 3 bases, with 11 bases remaining between them. The CDR3 is 15 amino acids. The CDR3 DNA sequence: TGTGCCAGCAGCTTAGGCAGCGGGGGCTACACTGAAGCTTTCTTT. Translated, it gives CASSLGSGGYTEAFF.

This chain connects TRBV5-1 to TRBJ1-1; a weak D match, TRBD1 (6 bases). The length of the CDR3 is 14 residues. Germline V gene data show CDR1 as SGHRS and CDR2 as YFSETQ. Trimming stripped 4 bases from V and 3 bases from J, with 13 bases between. The DNA for the CDR3 is TGCGCCAGCAGCGTAGGGGGTTGGGACACTGAAGCTTTCTTT. This sequence encodes CASSVGGWDTEAFF.

The chain combines TRBV4-3 with TRBJ1-6; no clear D gene. Trimming removed 3 bases at V and 7 bases at J, with 13 bases between. The length of the CDR3 is 15 residues. Germline CDR1 and CDR2: LGHNA and YSLEER. The CDR3, as DNA: TGCGCCAGCAGCCAGGGCCGGGCCTCGAATTCACCCCTCCACTTT. Amino acid sequence: CASSQGRASNSPLHF.

The chain joins TRBV10-3 to TRBJ2-6; D is unresolved. Germline values: CDR1 ENHRY, CDR2 SYGVKD. With 2 bases removed from V and 0 bases from J, the gap between germline ends came to 14 bases. This CDR3 contains 18 residues. CDR3 in DNA: TGTGCCATCAGTGAGGATCGCGTTCCGCTCTCTGGGGCCAACGTCCTGACTTTC. Its protein is CAISEDRVPLSGANVLTF.

V is TRBV20-1 and J is TRBJ2-3, with 10 bases lining up with TRBD2. This CDR3 spans 15 amino acids. Germline values: CDR1 DFQATT, CDR2 SNEGSKA (reference sequence). V gave up 0 bases and J gave up 6 bases; unmatched junction bases: 6. CDR3 sequence: CSARDQRGGDDTQYF. The CDR3 DNA reads TGCAGTGCTAGAGACCAGCGGGGGGGCGATGATACGCAGTATTTT.

This clonotype was picked up a small number of times. The rearrangement uses TRBV19 and TRBJ2-1, with 7 positions matching TRBD2. J gave up 5 bases and V 6 bases, and 4 bases lay outside the gene matches. The CDR3 extends over 13 amino acids. Germline CDR1 is LNHDA and CDR2 is SQIVND (reference sequence). CDR3 coding DNA: TGTGCCAGTAGGTCCGGGACTAACAATGAGCAGTTCTTC. It specifies CASRSGTNNEQFF.

The rearrangement uses TRBV20-1 and TRBJ1-1, with D unresolved. Germline assignment: CDR1 DFQATT and CDR2 SNEGSKA (reference sequence). The V and J ends lost 3 bases and 0 bases respectively, with 14 bases between them. The CDR3 has 15 amino acids. The CDR3: CSASSTQDMNTEAFF. The CDR3 DNA reads as TGCAGTGCTAGTTCGACACAAGACATGAACACTGAAGCTTTCTTT.

The V and J genes are TRBV4-2 and TRBJ2-2; D possibly matches TRBD1 or TRBD2 (5 bases each). The CDR3 runs 18 residues. In germline, CDR1 is LGHNA, CDR2 YNFKEQ. The ends were cut back, 1 base at V and 2 bases at J, with 17 bases in the middle. The CDR3 loop reads CASSQGLLGTFNTGELFF. The CDR3 DNA reads as TGTGCCAGCAGCCAAGGTTTATTGGGGACCTTTAACACCGGGGAGCTGTTTTTT.

This clonotype was detected only a few times. This sequence joins TRBV6-5 and TRBJ2-7; possible D gene TRBD2, 5 bases. Germline V gene data show CDR1 as MNHEY and CDR2 as SVGAGI. The germline V and J ends were trimmed by 6 bases and 7 bases, with 16 bases remaining between them. The CDR3 extends over 13 amino acids. This CDR3 is CASRQRGIDEQYF. CDR3 nucleotide sequence: TGTGCCAGCAGGCAGAGAGGGATCGATGAGCAGTACTTC.

This clonotype turned up a few times. This chain connects TRBV6-5 to TRBJ1-2, with TRBD1 matching 9 bases. CDR1 is MNHEY, CDR2 SVGAGI, per germline. The length of the CDR3 is 14 residues. The V segment lost 8 bases and the J segment 1 base; nucleotides outside the gene matches: 5. Written as DNA, the CDR3 is TGTGCCAGCCGACGGACAGGGGTTAACTATGGCTACACCTTC. Protein: CASRRTGVNYGYTF.

This clonotype was found once. A much larger clone lies one base from this, so it may be a read error. The chain joins TRBV29-1 to TRBJ1-5, with a weak D call TRBD1 (6 bases). Germline CDR1 is SQVTM and CDR2 is ANQGSEA. This CDR3 comprises 14 residues. CDR3 in amino acids: CSAATGSANQPRHF. The CDR3 DNA follows: TGCAGCGCCGCTACAGGGTCAGCAAATCAGCCCCGGCATTTT.